These T cell receptor beta chains were read from a single sample in a study of spatial heterogeneity in lung cancer. TCRdb re-called the 5' RACE reads with MiXCR, one entry per CDR3 protein. The table has 35,000 to 55,000 distinct CDR3 sequences, 10% to 15% seen once. Material: PBMCs, obtained at follow-up. These receptors were obtained from a male donor with early-stage non-small cell lung cancer. CDR3s include the opening cysteine and the closing phenylalanine or tryptophan. The order of the fields is J gene, CDR3 length, clone size, D gene, V gene, CDR3 protein, CDR3 DNA. A D gene is named only where the DNA matches it firmly. Some rows mark clone size as missing; the rest say once, few, many or name a class of expanded clone.

J: TRBJ1-2; length: 11; size: -; D: -; V: TRBV6-6; CDR3: CASSPNYGYTF; DNA: TGTGCCAGCAGTCCGAACTATGGCTACACCTTC
J: TRBJ2-1; length: 12; size: few; D: -; V: TRBV12-3/TRBV12-4; CDR3: CASSPLANEQFF; DNA: TGTGCCAGCAGTCCCCTCGCAAATGAGCAGTTCTTC
J: TRBJ2-3; length: 17; size: -; D: TRBD2; V: TRBV3-1; CDR3: CASRRTSGRAFKDTQYF; DNA: TGTGCCAGCAGGAGGACTAGCGGGAGGGCCTTTAAAGATACGCAGTATTTT
J: TRBJ1-2; length: 13; size: -; D: TRBD1; V: TRBV7-9; CDR3: CASGETGAGGYTF; DNA: TGTGCCAGCGGAGAGACAGGGGCGGGCGGCTACACCTTC
J: TRBJ2-7; length: 15; size: -; D: TRBD1; V: TRBV6-2/TRBV6-3; CDR3: CASREGQGALYEQYF; DNA: TGTGCCAGCAGAGAGGGACAGGGGGCGTTATACGAGCAGTACTTC
J: TRBJ2-3; length: 14; size: -; D: -; V: TRBV6-2/TRBV6-3; CDR3: CASSYLRASAPEDF; DNA: TGTGCCAGCAGTTATTTACGTGCTAGCGCCCCTGAGGATTTT
J: TRBJ2-1; length: 15; size: many; D: TRBD2; V: TRBV23-1; CDR3: CASSQSLSGRIEQFF; DNA: TGCGCCAGCAGTCAATCTTTAAGCGGGAGGATTGAGCAGTTCTTC
J: TRBJ2-6; length: 17; size: few; D: -; V: TRBV6-2/TRBV6-3; CDR3: CASSYRTGSSGANVLTF; DNA: TGTGCCAGCAGTTACAGGACGGGGAGCTCTGGGGCCAACGTCCTGACTTTC
J: TRBJ1-2; length: 14; size: many; D: -; V: TRBV12-3/TRBV12-4; CDR3: CASALGSPNYGYTF; DNA: TGTGCCAGCGCCTTGGGGTCCCCTAACTATGGCTACACCTTC
J: TRBJ2-2; length: 16; size: few; D: -; V: TRBV20-1; CDR3: CSARDLWDGLTGELFF; DNA: TGCAGTGCTAGAGATCTTTGGGATGGACTTACCGGGGAGCTGTTTTTT
J: TRBJ2-5; length: 14; size: many; D: TRBD2; V: TRBV20-1; CDR3: CSARSGAEVETQYF; DNA: TGCAGTGCTAGAAGCGGGGCCGAGGTAGAGACCCAGTACTTC
J: TRBJ1-5; length: 15; size: many; D: -; V: TRBV25-1; CDR3: CASSDSGGFGQPQHF; DNA: TGTGCCAGCAGTGATTCGGGAGGGTTCGGGCAGCCCCAGCATTTT
J: TRBJ1-5; length: 13; size: many; D: -; V: TRBV6-2/TRBV6-3; CDR3: CAGAGRWDQPQHF; DNA: TGTGCCGGAGCCGGACGGTGGGATCAGCCCCAGCATTTT
J: TRBJ2-3; length: 14; size: many; D: -; V: TRBV20-1; CDR3: CSAGSGAALNTQYF; DNA: TGCAGTGCTGGCTCCGGCGCAGCTTTAAATACGCAGTATTTT
J: TRBJ2-2; length: 14; size: many; D: TRBD1; V: TRBV7-9; CDR3: CASRGQWDAGELFF; DNA: TGTGCCAGCAGGGGACAGTGGGACGCCGGGGAGCTGTTTTTT
J: TRBJ2-2; length: 16; size: many; D: -; V: TRBV5-4; CDR3: CASSLGQGRGTGELFF; DNA: TGTGCCAGCAGCTTGGGGCAGGGTAGGGGCACCGGGGAGCTGTTTTTT
J: TRBJ2-3; length: 13; size: -; D: -; V: TRBV7-7; CDR3: CASSLHGTDTQYF; DNA: TGTGCCAGCAGCCTCCACGGGACAGATACGCAGTATTTT
J: TRBJ2-3; length: 16; size: many; D: TRBD1; V: TRBV5-1; CDR3: CASSYGDRGNTDTQYF; DNA: TGCGCCAGCAGCTACGGGGACAGGGGAAACACAGATACGCAGTATTTT
J: TRBJ2-6; length: 14; size: many; D: -; V: TRBV6-5; CDR3: CASKASSGANVLTF; DNA: TGTGCCAGCAAGGCAAGCTCTGGGGCCAACGTCCTGACTTTC
J: TRBJ2-7; length: 15; size: many; D: TRBD1; V: TRBV30; CDR3: CAWSRSGQLNYEQYF; DNA: TGTGCCTGGAGCCGGTCGGGACAGCTAAACTACGAGCAGTACTTC
J: TRBJ2-2; length: 17; size: few; D: TRBD1; V: TRBV28; CDR3: CASSPRDRGPDTGELFF; DNA: TGTGCCAGCAGTCCCCGGGACAGGGGGCCGGACACCGGGGAGCTGTTTTTT
J: TRBJ2-1; length: 12; size: many; D: -; V: TRBV12-3/TRBV12-4; CDR3: CASKTDSDEQFF; DNA: TGTGCCAGCAAGACGGACTCGGATGAGCAGTTCTTC
J: TRBJ1-6; length: 15; size: many; D: -; V: TRBV9; CDR3: CASSPRMGSDSPLHF; DNA: TGTGCCAGCAGCCCCCGAATGGGGTCGGATTCACCCCTCCACTTT
J: TRBJ1-2; length: 15; size: few; D: -; V: TRBV7-9; CDR3: CASSLGSPRSYGYTF; DNA: TGTGCCAGCAGCTTAGGATCCCCAAGGAGCTATGGCTACACCTTC
J: TRBJ1-5; length: 14; size: -; D: -; V: TRBV18; CDR3: CASSPQGVNQPQHF; DNA: TGTGCCAGCTCACCACAGGGAGTCAATCAGCCCCAGCATTTT
J: TRBJ1-2; length: 19; size: few; D: TRBD1; V: TRBV6-5; CDR3: CASTPDRLLTRFLHYGYTF; DNA: TGTGCCAGCACCCCGGACAGGCTCCTAACCCGCTTTTTACATTATGGCTACACCTTC
J: TRBJ1-5; length: 14; size: many; D: -; V: TRBV20-1; CDR3: CSASSTDNPLPQHF; DNA: TGCAGTGCTAGTTCGACAGACAATCCTTTGCCCCAGCATTTT
J: TRBJ2-1; length: 18; size: -; D: -; V: TRBV7-2; CDR3: CASSLALGDAGSYNEQFF; DNA: TGTGCCAGCAGCTTAGCCCTGGGGGACGCGGGTTCCTACAATGAGCAGTTCTTC
J: TRBJ1-6; length: 14; size: few; D: -; V: TRBV5-1; CDR3: CASSLSLTGSPLHF; DNA: TGCGCCAGCAGCCTCAGCCTAACTGGGTCACCCCTCCACTTT
J: TRBJ2-5; length: 15; size: -; D: -; V: TRBV9; CDR3: CASGGGQGRIETQYF; DNA: TGTGCCAGCGGGGGTGGGCAGGGAAGGATTGAGACCCAGTACTTC
J: TRBJ2-3; length: 15; size: many; D: -; V: TRBV6-5; CDR3: CASSYSPPRTDTQYF; DNA: TGTGCCAGCAGTTACTCTCCCCCCCGAACAGATACGCAGTATTTT
J: TRBJ2-2; length: 16; size: many; D: TRBD2; V: TRBV9; CDR3: CASSVGLAAYTGELFF; DNA: TGTGCCAGCAGCGTAGGTCTAGCGGCTTACACCGGGGAGCTGTTTTTT
J: TRBJ2-5; length: 15; size: few; D: -; V: TRBV6-2/TRBV6-3; CDR3: CASSSIQGDPETQYF; DNA: TGTGCCAGCAGTTCGATTCAGGGCGACCCAGAGACCCAGTACTTC
J: TRBJ2-5; length: 14; size: many; D: -; V: TRBV12-3/TRBV12-4; CDR3: CASSLGTMIETQYF; DNA: TGTGCCAGCAGTTTAGGGACAATGATAGAGACCCAGTACTTC
J: TRBJ1-5; length: 13; size: few; D: TRBD1; V: TRBV6-1; CDR3: CATRDREDQPQHF; DNA: TGTGCCACCCGGGACAGGGAGGATCAGCCCCAGCATTTT
J: TRBJ1-3; length: 12; size: few; D: -; V: TRBV12-3/TRBV12-4; CDR3: CASESSGNTIYF; DNA: TGTGCCAGTGAGAGCTCTGGAAACACCATATATTTT
J: TRBJ2-1; length: 20; size: many; D: TRBD2; V: TRBV5-6; CDR3: CASSSLVASGRTSSYNEQFF; DNA: TGTGCCAGCAGCTCGCTGGTGGCTAGCGGGAGGACAAGCTCCTACAATGAGCAGTTCTTC
J: TRBJ2-7; length: 15; size: many; D: TRBD2; V: TRBV7-9; CDR3: CASSLFLAGAHEQYF; DNA: TGTGCCAGCAGCTTATTTCTAGCGGGAGCACACGAGCAGTACTTC
J: TRBJ1-2; length: 13; size: many; D: -; V: TRBV3-1; CDR3: CASSQAPGRGYTF; DNA: TGTGCCAGCAGCCAAGCGCCAGGCCGTGGCTACACCTTC
J: TRBJ2-5; length: 13; size: many; D: -; V: TRBV7-9; CDR3: CASSVSTQETQYF; DNA: TGTGCCAGCAGCGTTAGTACTCAAGAGACCCAGTACTTC
J: TRBJ2-1; length: 13; size: -; D: -; V: TRBV29-1; CDR3: CSVRVGAGEEQFF; DNA: TGCAGCGTTCGAGTCGGGGCTGGAGAAGAGCAGTTCTTC
J: TRBJ2-3; length: 17; size: -; D: TRBD2; V: TRBV27; CDR3: CASSLLAGLAYTDTQYF; DNA: TGTGCCAGCAGTTTACTAGCGGGTCTCGCTTACACAGATACGCAGTATTTT